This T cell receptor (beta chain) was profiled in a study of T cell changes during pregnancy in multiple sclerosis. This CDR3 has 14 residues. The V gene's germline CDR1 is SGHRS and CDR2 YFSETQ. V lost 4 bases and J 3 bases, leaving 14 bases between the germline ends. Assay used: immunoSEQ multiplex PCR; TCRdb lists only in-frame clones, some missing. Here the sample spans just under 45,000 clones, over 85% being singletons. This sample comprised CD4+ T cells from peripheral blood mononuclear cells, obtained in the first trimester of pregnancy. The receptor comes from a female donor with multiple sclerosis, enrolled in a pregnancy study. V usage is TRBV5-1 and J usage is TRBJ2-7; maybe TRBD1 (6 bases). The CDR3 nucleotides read TGCGCCAGCAGCCCTATACAGGGAGACTACGAGCAGTACTTC. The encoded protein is CASSPIQGDYEQYF.